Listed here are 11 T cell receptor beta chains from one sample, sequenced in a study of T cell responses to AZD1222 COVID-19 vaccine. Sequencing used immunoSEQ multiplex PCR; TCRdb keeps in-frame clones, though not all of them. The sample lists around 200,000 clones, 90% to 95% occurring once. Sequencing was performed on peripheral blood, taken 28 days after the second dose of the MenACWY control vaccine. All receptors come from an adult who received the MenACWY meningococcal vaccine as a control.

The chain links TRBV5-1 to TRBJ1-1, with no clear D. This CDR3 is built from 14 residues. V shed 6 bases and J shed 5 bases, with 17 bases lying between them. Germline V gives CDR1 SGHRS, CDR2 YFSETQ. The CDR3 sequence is CASTHREEGTEAFF. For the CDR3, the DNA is TGCGCCAGCACCCATAGGGAAGAGGGAACTGAAGCTTTCTTT. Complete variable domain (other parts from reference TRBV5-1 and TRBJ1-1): KAGVTQTPRYLIKTRGQQVTLSCSPISGHRSVSWYQQTPGQGLQFLFEYFSETQRNKGNFPGRFSGRQFSNSRSEMNVSTLELGDSALYLCASTHREEGTEAFFGQGTRLTVV.

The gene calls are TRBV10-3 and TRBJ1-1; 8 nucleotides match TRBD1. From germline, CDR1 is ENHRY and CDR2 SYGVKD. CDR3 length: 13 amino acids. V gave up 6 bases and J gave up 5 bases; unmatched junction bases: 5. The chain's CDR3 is CAISKQGETEAFF. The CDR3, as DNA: TGTGCCATCAGCAAACAGGGGGAGACTGAAGCTTTCTTT.

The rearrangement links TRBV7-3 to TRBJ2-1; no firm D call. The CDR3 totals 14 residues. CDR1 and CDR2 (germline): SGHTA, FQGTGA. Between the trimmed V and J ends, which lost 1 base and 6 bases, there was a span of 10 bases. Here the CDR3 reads CASSLRPERNEQFF. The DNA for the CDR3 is TGTGCCAGCAGCTTAAGACCAGAGCGCAATGAGCAGTTCTTC. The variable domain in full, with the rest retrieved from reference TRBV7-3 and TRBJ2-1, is GAGVSQTPSNKVTEKGKYVELRCDPISGHTALYWYRQSLGQGPEFLIYFQGTGAADDSGLPNDRFFAVRPEGSVSTLKIQRTERGDSAVYLCASSLRPERNEQFFGPGTRLTVL.

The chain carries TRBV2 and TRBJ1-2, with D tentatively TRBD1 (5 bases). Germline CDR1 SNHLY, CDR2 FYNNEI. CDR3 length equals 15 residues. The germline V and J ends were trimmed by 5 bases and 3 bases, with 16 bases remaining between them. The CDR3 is CASSPLVGADYGYTF. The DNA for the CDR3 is TGTGCCAGCAGTCCCCTTGTCGGGGCAGACTATGGCTACACCTTC.

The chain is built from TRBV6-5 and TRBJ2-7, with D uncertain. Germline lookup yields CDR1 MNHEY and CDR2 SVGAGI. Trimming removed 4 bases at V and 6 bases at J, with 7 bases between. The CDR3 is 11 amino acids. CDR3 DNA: TGTGCCAGCAGTTTAAGAACCGAGCAGTACTTC. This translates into CASSLRTEQYF.

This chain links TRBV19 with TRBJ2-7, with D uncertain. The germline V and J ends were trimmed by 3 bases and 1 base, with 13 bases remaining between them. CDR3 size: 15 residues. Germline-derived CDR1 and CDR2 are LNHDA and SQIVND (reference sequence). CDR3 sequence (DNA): TGTGCCAGTAGTATCTCGGCAGCTGGATCCTACGAGCAGTACTTC. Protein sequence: CASSISAAGSYEQYF. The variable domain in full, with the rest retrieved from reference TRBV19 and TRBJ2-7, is DGGITQSPKYLFRKEGQNVTLSCEQNLNHDAMYWYRQDPGQGLRLIYYSQIVNDFQKGDIAEGYSVSREKKESFPLTVTSAQKNPTAFYLCASSISAAGSYEQYFGPGTRLTVT.

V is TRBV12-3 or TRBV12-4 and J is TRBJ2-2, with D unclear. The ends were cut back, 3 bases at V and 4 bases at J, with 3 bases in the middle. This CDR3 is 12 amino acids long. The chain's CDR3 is CASSFGTGELFF. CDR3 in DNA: TGTGCCAGCAGTTTCGGCACCGGGGAGCTGTTTTTT.

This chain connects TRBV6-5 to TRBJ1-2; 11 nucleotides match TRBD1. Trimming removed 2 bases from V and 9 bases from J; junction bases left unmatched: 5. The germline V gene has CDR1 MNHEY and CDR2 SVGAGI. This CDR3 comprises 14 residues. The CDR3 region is CASSYGGTGGSYTF. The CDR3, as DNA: TGTGCCAGCAGTTACGGCGGGACAGGGGGTAGCTACACCTTC.

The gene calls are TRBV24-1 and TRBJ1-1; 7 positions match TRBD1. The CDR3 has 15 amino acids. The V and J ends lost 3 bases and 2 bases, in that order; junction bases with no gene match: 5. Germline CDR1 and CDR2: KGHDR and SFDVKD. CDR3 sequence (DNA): TGTGCCACCAGTGATCTCGACAGGGACAACACTGAAGCTTTCTTT. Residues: CATSDLDRDNTEAFF.

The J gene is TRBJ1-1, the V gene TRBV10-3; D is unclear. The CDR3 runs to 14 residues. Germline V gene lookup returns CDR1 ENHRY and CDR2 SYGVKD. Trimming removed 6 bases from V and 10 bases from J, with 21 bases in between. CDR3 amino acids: CAISQAVTDLTAFF. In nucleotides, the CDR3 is TGTGCCATCAGCCAAGCTGTTACCGACTTAACAGCTTTCTTT.

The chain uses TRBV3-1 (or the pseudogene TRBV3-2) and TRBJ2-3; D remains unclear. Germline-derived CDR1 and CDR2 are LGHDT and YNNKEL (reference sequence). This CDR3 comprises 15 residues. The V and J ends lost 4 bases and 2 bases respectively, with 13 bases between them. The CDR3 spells CASSPPKVLTDTQYF. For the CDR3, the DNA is TGTGCCAGCAGCCCTCCAAAGGTCCTCACAGATACGCAGTATTTT.